This T cell receptor (beta chain) was sequenced for a study of T cell responses to AZD1222 COVID-19 vaccine. Study conclusions and caveats: Repertoires were collected only later (after the peak T cell response had occurred).

This clone was observed a single time. The antigen is unknown. Using immunoSEQ multiplex PCR, the repertoire was profiled, and TCRdb retains in-frame clones only, with some absent. The sample carries approximately 150,000 clones, approximately 89% recorded once. The CDR3 is 16 amino acids. Germline lookup yields CDR1 SNHLY and CDR2 FYNNEI. V dropped 4 bases and J dropped 4 bases, with 19 bases sitting between them. The chain recombines TRBV2 with TRBJ1-2, with D maybe TRBD1 (5 bases). The clonotype comes from an adult in good health. Sequencing was performed on peripheral blood, taken on day 0 of MenACWY control vaccination. CDR3 in amino acids: CASSVDDSSRGYGYTF. CDR3 coding DNA: TGTGCCAGCAGTGTCGACGACAGCTCTCGGGGCTATGGCTACACCTTC.